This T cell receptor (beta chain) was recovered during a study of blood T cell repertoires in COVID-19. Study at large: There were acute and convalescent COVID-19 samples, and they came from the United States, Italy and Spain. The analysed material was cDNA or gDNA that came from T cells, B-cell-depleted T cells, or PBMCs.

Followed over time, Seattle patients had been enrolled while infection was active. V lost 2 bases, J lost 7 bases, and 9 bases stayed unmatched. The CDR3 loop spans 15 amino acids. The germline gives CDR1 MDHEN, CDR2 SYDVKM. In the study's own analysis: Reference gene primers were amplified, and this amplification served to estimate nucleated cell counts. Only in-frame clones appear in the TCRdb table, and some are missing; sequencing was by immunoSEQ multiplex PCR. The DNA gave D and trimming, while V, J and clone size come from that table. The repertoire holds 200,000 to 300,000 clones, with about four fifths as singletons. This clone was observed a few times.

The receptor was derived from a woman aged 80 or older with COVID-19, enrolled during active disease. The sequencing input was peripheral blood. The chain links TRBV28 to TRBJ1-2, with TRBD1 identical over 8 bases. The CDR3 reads CASSLDAGGKGGYTF. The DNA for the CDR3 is TGTGCCAGCAGTTTAGACGCAGGGGGCAAGGGTGGCTACACCTTC.